The 6 T cell receptor beta chains given below trace back to one sample, sequenced in a study of technical replicates of blood from a handful of donors. Clones were read by immunoSEQ multiplex PCR, and TCRdb kept only the in-frame ones, dropping some. Among nearly 70,000 clones listed, about 89% were seen once. The source material was PBMCs. Receptor source: a human donor in good health. Some clones in this sample may be carry-over from other donors' samples.

The chain recombines TRBV30 with TRBJ1-1; 7 bases align to TRBD1. Germline trimming cut 2 bases from V and 6 bases from J; bases unmatched to any gene: 3. The germline V gene encodes CDR1 GTSNPN and CDR2 SVGIG (reference sequence). The CDR3 extends over 12 amino acids. CDR3 protein: CAWSSGGPEAFF. In DNA form, the CDR3 reads TGTGCCTGGAGTTCAGGGGGGCCTGAAGCTTTCTTT.

The chain employs TRBV5-4 and TRBJ2-5; D call uncertain. Trimming took 4 bases from V and 5 from J, leaving 12 bases between them. Per germline, CDR1 SGHNT and CDR2 YYREEE (reference sequence). This CDR3 contains 13 residues. CDR3 nucleotides: TGTGCCAGCAGCCCAGGTGGCCAGGAGACCCAGTACTTC. This codes for CASSPGGQETQYF.

In its sample, this clone was seen a few times. The chain uses TRBV7-9 and TRBJ2-7, with 7 positions matching TRBD1. The CDR3 has 16 residues. V trimming: 3 bases; J trimming: 0 bases; junction bases outside the gene matches: 8. Germline V gene lookup returns CDR1 SEHNR and CDR2 FQNEAQ (reference sequence). This chain's CDR3 is CASSFTAGQDSYEQYF. CDR3 DNA: TGTGCCAGCAGCTTCACTGCTGGACAGGACTCCTACGAGCAGTACTTC.

A few counts support this clone. The chain joins TRBV14 to TRBJ1-2, with TRBD1 matching 7 bases. After removal of 1 base from V and 4 bases from J, the junction contained 0 bases not matched to a gene. Germline CDR1 reads SGHDN; CDR2 reads FVKESK. CDR3 length equals 13 residues. In DNA, the CDR3 is TGTGCCAGCAGCCAAGGGGACAGCTATGGCTACACCTTC. Protein sequence: CASSQGDSYGYTF.

V and J are TRBV7-6 and TRBJ2-3, with D unresolved. Deletions cut 2 bases from V and 0 bases from J, with 6 bases between. This CDR3 has 14 amino acids. Germline assignment: CDR1 SGHVS and CDR2 FNYEAQ. Here the CDR3 DNA reads TGTGCCAGCAGCTTATACGGTAGCACAGATACGCAGTATTTT. This translates into CASSLYGSTDTQYF.

This clone was recorded only once. This chain joins TRBV5-8 and TRBJ2-2; TRBD1 matches 8 bases. V dropped 3 bases and J dropped 4; count of bases not matched to a gene: 8. Germline V gene data show CDR1 as SGHTS and CDR2 as YDEGEE. The CDR3 is 16 residues long. The CDR3 loop reads CASSYPGGWGTGELFF. For the CDR3, the DNA is TGTGCCAGCAGCTACCCAGGGGGCTGGGGCACCGGGGAGCTGTTTTTT.